This TCR beta chain was captured by sequencing in a study of identical twins. TCRdb re-called the 5' RACE reads with MiXCR, one entry per CDR3 protein. Of about 530,000 distinct CDR3 sequences in the sample, roughly 15% were seen once. Germline lookup yields CDR1 SGHDT and CDR2 YYEEEE. V gave up 3 bases and J gave up 5 bases; unmatched junction bases: 4. This CDR3 has 14 residues. This clonotype was seen a handful of times. The data also belong to a second study, concerning yellow fever vaccine responses in identical twins.

Input material: CD4+ T cells sorted from blood. The receptor's source is a woman aged 18-29 years in good health. This chain uses TRBV5-6 with TRBJ1-1, with 10 bases fitting TRBD1. CDR3 protein: CASSCDRGRTEAFF. The CDR3 DNA sequence: TGTGCCAGCAGCTGCGACAGGGGGCGGACTGAAGCTTTCTTT.